A single sample gave rise to the 20 T cell receptor beta chains below, sequenced in a study of Ad26.COV2.S vaccination and SARS-CoV-2 variants. Here immunoSEQ multiplex PCR was the method, and the copy in TCRdb shows in-frame clones only, minus some. The table lists approximately 400,000 clones, about 90% of them singletons. This material consisted of peripheral blood, taken after recovery from COVID-19. The receptors stem from a human donor who had recovered from COVID-19.

CDR3 in amino acids: CASSQETQGGWNGELFF. The CDR3 coding sequence is TGTGCCAGCAGCCAAGAGACACAGGGTGGGTGGAACGGGGAGCTGTTTTTT. The J gene is TRBJ2-2, the V gene TRBV3-1 (or the pseudogene TRBV3-2); TRBD1 might be the D (6 bases). The germline CDR1 and CDR2 sequences are LGHDT and YNNKEL (reference sequence). V was cut by 0 bases and J by 7 bases, with 18 bases left in between. The length of the CDR3 is 17 residues.

J is TRBJ2-2 and V is TRBV5-6; 13 bases fit TRBD2. CDR1 is SGHDT, CDR2 YYEEEE, per germline. V lost 4 bases and J lost 7; bases outside the gene matches: 7. The CDR3 sequence is 16 residues long. The CDR3 loop reads CASSPGTSGVYGELFF. The CDR3 DNA sequence: TGTGCCAGCAGCCCCGGGACTAGCGGGGTCTACGGGGAGCTGTTTTTT.

The chain is built from TRBV2 and TRBJ2-7; 8 bases are shared with TRBD2. The J segment lost 4 bases and the V segment lost 7 bases, leaving 6 bases of the junction unmatched. The CDR3 spans 13 residues. Germline V gives CDR1 SNHLY, CDR2 FYNNEI. The CDR3 nucleotides read TGTGCCAGCAATAGCGGGGCGGGTTACGAGCAGTACTTC. Translating gives CASNSGAGYEQYF.

The chain employs TRBV29-1 and TRBJ2-5; D unclear. V lost 7 bases and J 8 bases, leaving 17 bases between the germline ends. This CDR3 has 12 amino acids. Germline values: CDR1 SQVTM, CDR2 ANQGSEA. The CDR3 DNA follows: TGCAGCGCCGCCCCCCTTGGGGATACCCAGTACTTC. Its protein product is CSAAPLGDTQYF.

This clone was picked up one time. The chain has TRBV25-1 and TRBJ2-5; either TRBD1 or TRBD2 may supply D (5 bases each). The CDR3 sequence is 15 residues long. Per the germline V gene, CDR1 is MGHDK and CDR2 is SYGVNS. V lost 2 bases and J lost 2, with 12 bases in between. CDR3 nucleotide sequence: TGTGCCAGCAGTGAACGGTGGGGACGACAAGAGACCCAGTACTTC. The encoded protein is CASSERWGRQETQYF.

This chain uses TRBV7-8 with TRBJ2-7, with 7 bases that match TRBD1. Germline loops: CDR1 SGHVS, CDR2 FQNEAQ. Trimming removed 4 bases from V and 12 bases from J; junction bases left unmatched: 6. The CDR3 runs to 11 residues. CDR3 nucleotide sequence: TGTGCCAGCAGCTCCCGGACAGGTTTGTACTTC. Its translation is CASSSRTGLYF.

The CDR3: CASSLDSGTPISYEQYF. The CDR3 DNA follows: TGTGCCAGCAGCTTAGACTCCGGGACTCCAATCTCCTACGAGCAGTACTTC. The V and J genes are TRBV11-2 and TRBJ2-7; D possibly corresponds to TRBD2 (6 bases). The CDR3 covers 17 residues. The ends were cut back, 0 bases at V and 0 bases at J, with 15 bases in the middle. CDR1 SGHAT and CDR2 FQNNGV come from the germline V gene.

The CDR3 DNA reads as TGTGCCAGTAGTATAGCTTCCAGAGAGCGGTCACCCCTCCACTTT. Translation gives CASSIASRERSPLHF. The chain joins TRBV19 to TRBJ1-6; D not certain. Germline V gives CDR1 LNHDA, CDR2 SQIVND (reference sequence). The CDR3 length is 15 residues. V lost 1 base and J lost 10, with 14 bases in between.

The V and J genes are TRBV5-6 and TRBJ1-1; D unresolved. This CDR3 spans 13 amino acids. Looked up from germline, CDR1 is SGHDT and CDR2 is YYEEEE. Trimming left V 0 bases short and J 1 base short, with 4 bases between. CDR3 coding DNA: TGTGCCAGCAGCTTGGATCCGAACACTGAAGCTTTCTTT. Protein sequence: CASSLDPNTEAFF. Filled out from reference TRBV5-6 and TRBJ1-1, the complete variable domain reads DAGVTQSPTHLIKTRGQQVTLRCSPKSGHDTVSWYQQALGQGPQFIFQYYEEEERQRGNFPDRFSGHQFPNYSSELNVNALLLGDSALYLCASSLDPNTEAFFGQGTRLTVV.

The chain recombines TRBV9 with TRBJ1-1; D might be TRBD1 (5 bases). The CDR3 runs to 13 residues. V was pared by 3 bases and J by 1 base, with 7 bases between. Germline assignment: CDR1 SGDLS and CDR2 YYNGEE. The CDR3 region has the DNA TGTGCCAGCAGCGGGGGCCCGAACACTGAAGCTTTCTTT. As protein: CASSGGPNTEAFF.

V usage is TRBV11-3 and J usage is TRBJ1-1; 9 bases agree with TRBD1. J lost 6 bases, V lost 5 bases, and 7 bases had no gene match. CDR1 and CDR2 from the germline V gene are SGHNT and YENEEA. The CDR3 runs to 14 residues. In DNA form, the CDR3 reads TGTGCCAGCAGCGGACCGGGACAGGGCGCTGAAGCTTTCTTT. Translated, it gives CASSGPGQGAEAFF.

V gene TRBV5-6 combines with J gene TRBJ1-2; possibly TRBD1 for D (5 bases). The germline CDR1 and CDR2 sequences are SGHDT and YYEEEE. Trimming took 0 bases from V and 7 from J, leaving 10 bases between them. This CDR3 contains 13 residues. This CDR3 is CASSLGRVGGYTF. The CDR3 DNA is TGTGCCAGCAGCTTGGGCAGGGTGGGTGGCTACACCTTC.

The rearrangement joins TRBV6-5 to TRBJ2-2; no clear D gene. Germline V gene sequence: CDR1 MNHEY, CDR2 SVGAGI. CDR3 length: 12 amino acids. The ends were cut back, 8 bases at V and 6 bases at J, with 10 bases in the middle. In DNA form, the CDR3 reads TGTGCCAGCTTTTCCGGCGCCGGGGAGCTGTTTTTT. The encoded protein is CASFSGAGELFF.

This clone was seen a single time. The chain is built from TRBV4-3 and TRBJ1-1, with TRBD1 matching over 10 bases. The length of the CDR3 is 14 residues. The V gene's germline CDR1 is LGHNA and CDR2 YSLEER. J was trimmed by 12 bases and V by 4 bases; bases with no gene match: 11. As DNA, the CDR3 is TGCGCCAGCAGCCCCCATGGGGGACAGGGGTTAACTTTCTTT. Translating gives CASSPHGGQGLTFF.

This rearrangement joins TRBV6-5 to TRBJ2-1; D gene uncertain. Germline values: CDR1 MNHEY, CDR2 SVGAGI. The germline V and J ends were trimmed by 0 bases and 7 bases, with 7 bases remaining between them. This CDR3 comprises 13 residues. The CDR3 sequence: CASSYSRANEQFF. Here the CDR3 DNA reads TGTGCCAGCAGTTACTCGAGAGCTAATGAGCAGTTCTTC.

The chain carries TRBV7-9 and TRBJ2-7; weak D call: TRBD1 (6 bases). The CDR3 totals 14 residues. V was pared by 0 bases and J by 3 bases, with 9 bases between. Looked up from germline, CDR1 is SEHNR and CDR2 is FQNEAQ (reference sequence). The CDR3 sequence is CASSLARGHYEQYF. In DNA form, the CDR3 reads TGTGCCAGCAGCTTAGCCAGGGGCCACTACGAGCAGTACTTC.

This clone showed up just once. The CDR3 loop is CASGRDRRPSGTNQPQHF. In DNA form, the CDR3 reads TGTGCTAGTGGGCGGGACAGGCGTCCGTCTGGAACGAATCAGCCCCAGCATTTT. The chain has TRBV12-5 and TRBJ1-5; 8 bases fit TRBD1. Germline V lookup: CDR1 LGHNT, CDR2 FRNRAP. The V and J ends lost 6 bases and 4 bases, in that order; junction bases with no gene match: 17. This CDR3 contains 18 residues.

The chain carries TRBV10-3 and TRBJ1-1; D ambiguous. This CDR3 has 12 amino acids. From germline, CDR1 is ENHRY and CDR2 SYGVKD. Between the trimmed V and J ends, which lost 4 bases and 4 bases, there was a span of 7 bases. CDR3 sequence reads: CAISADGTEAFF. CDR3 bases: TGTGCCATCAGTGCAGACGGCACTGAAGCTTTCTTT.

The CDR3 sequence: CASRLGRHSNQPQHF. DNA for the CDR3: TGTGCCAGCAGATTGGGACGGCATAGCAATCAGCCCCAGCATTTT. The rearrangement links TRBV6-5 to TRBJ1-5, with D tentatively TRBD1 (5 bases). Germline CDR1 is MNHEY and CDR2 is SVGAGI. V lost 6 bases to trimming and J lost 0 bases, with 12 bases between them. The CDR3 consists of 15 residues.

The chain links TRBV4-3 to TRBJ1-2, with no clear D. Trimming took off 0 bases at V and 6 bases at J, with 8 bases between the two ends. Germline CDR1 reads LGHNA; CDR2 reads YSLEER. This CDR3 contains 13 residues. DNA for the CDR3: TGCGCCAGCAGCCAAGATACAGACCATGGCTACACCTTC. It codes for CASSQDTDHGYTF.